This TCR beta chain was found in a study of B cell selection in AIRE deficiency. The study, taken as a whole, reports: Only 9.3% of roughly 3,700 shared Treg sequences were patient-specific; 30% to 35% healthy-specific. Tconv and Treg cells from AIRE-deficient patients resembled healthy donors in TCRBV usage, CDR3 length and diversity. About a third of healthy-shared Treg TCRbeta sequences appeared in patient Tconv cells. Shared Treg sequences were biased toward short CDR3s with few non-templated nucleotide insertions.

Conventional CD4 T cells were sorted as CD4+CD127+ cells. Points on this clone: Its antigen is unknown.

V shed 4 bases and J shed 0 bases, with 16 bases lying between them. CDR1 and CDR2 from the germline V gene are MNHNS and SASEGT. The CDR3 is made up of 16 amino acids. Produced via immunoSEQ multiplex PCR; TCRdb's table is partial and in-frame only. The data show roughly 25,000 clones, about 96% seen once. Source material: CD4+CD127+ conventional T cells sorted from PBMCs. This sequence joins TRBV6-1 and TRBJ2-7; D unclear. The sequence was collected from a human donor in good health. CDR3 nucleotide sequence: TGTGCCAGCAGTGCCTCTTGGGCGTCTAGCTCCTACGAGCAGTACTTC. Its translation: CASSASWASSSYEQYF.